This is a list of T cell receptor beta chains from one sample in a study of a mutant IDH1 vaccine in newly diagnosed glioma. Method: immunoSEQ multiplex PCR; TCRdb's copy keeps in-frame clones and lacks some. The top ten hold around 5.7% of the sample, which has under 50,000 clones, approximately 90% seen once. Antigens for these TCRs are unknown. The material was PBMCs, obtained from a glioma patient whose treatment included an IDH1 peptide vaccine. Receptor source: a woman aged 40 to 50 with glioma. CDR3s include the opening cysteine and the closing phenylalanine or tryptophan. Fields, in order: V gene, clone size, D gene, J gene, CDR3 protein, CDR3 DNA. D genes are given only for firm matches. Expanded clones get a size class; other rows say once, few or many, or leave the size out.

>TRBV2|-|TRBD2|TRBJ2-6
CARSGEAGANVLTF
TGTGCCAGAAGCGGGGAGGCTGGGGCCAACGTCCTGACTTTC
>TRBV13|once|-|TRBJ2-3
CASSLEHRESTQYF
TGTGCCAGCAGCTTAGAGCACAGGGAGAGTACGCAGTATTTT
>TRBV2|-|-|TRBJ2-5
CASSATMQYQETQYF
TGTGCCAGCAGCGCTACGATGCAGTACCAAGAGACCCAGTACTTC
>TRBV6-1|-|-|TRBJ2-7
CASRDTHYEQYF
TGTGCCAGCCGGGACACCCACTACGAGCAGTACTTC
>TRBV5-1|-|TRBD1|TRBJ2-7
CASSLVTGTGDEQYF
TGCGCCAGCAGCTTGGTCACGGGGACAGGGGACGAGCAGTACTTC
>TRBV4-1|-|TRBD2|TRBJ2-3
CASSQEWASGYVTDTQYF
TGCGCCAGCAGCCAAGAGTGGGCTAGCGGGTACGTGACAGATACGCAGTATTTT
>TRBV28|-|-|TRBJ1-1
CASSTPGVGNTEAFF
TGTGCCAGCAGTACCCCCGGGGTGGGGAACACTGAAGCTTTCTTT
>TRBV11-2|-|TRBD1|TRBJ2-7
CASSLDLDRAYEQYF
TGTGCCAGCAGCTTAGATCTCGACAGGGCCTACGAGCAGTACTTC
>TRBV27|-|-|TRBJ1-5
CASSQRRDQPQHF
TGTGCCAGCAGCCAACGGCGGGATCAGCCCCAGCATTTT
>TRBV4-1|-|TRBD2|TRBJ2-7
CASSSGLAGGPNSEQYF
TGCGCCAGCAGCTCCGGACTAGCGGGGGGGCCGAACAGCGAGCAGTACTTC
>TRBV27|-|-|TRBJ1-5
CASSFLPRGNQPQHF
TGTGCCAGCAGTTTTCTCCCCCGCGGCAATCAGCCCCAGCATTTT
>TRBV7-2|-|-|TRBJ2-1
CASSLGGYEQFF
TGTGCCAGCAGCTTAGGAGGGTATGAGCAGTTCTTC
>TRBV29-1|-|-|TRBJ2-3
CSVEDLHTTDTQYF
TGCAGCGTTGAAGATCTACACACCACAGATACGCAGTATTTT
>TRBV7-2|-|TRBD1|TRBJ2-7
CASSPSGTGFSYEQYF
TGTGCCAGCAGCCCCTCCGGGACAGGGTTTTCCTACGAGCAGTACTTC
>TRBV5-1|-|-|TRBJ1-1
CASSLVSRGPEAFF
TGCGCCAGCAGCTTGGTCTCGCGTGGACCTGAAGCTTTCTTT
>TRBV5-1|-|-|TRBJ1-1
CASSPLVGSTEAFF
TGCGCCAGCAGCCCCCTAGTCGGGTCTACTGAAGCTTTCTTT
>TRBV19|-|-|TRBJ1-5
CASSIARTQPQHF
TGTGCCAGTAGTATAGCCAGGACTCAGCCCCAGCATTTT